This T cell receptor beta chain was sequenced during a study of human T cells and chemical hapten exposure. The CDR3 runs to 14 residues. Trimming removed 1 base at V and 7 bases at J, with 13 bases between. CDR1 and CDR2 (germline): DFQATT, SNEGSKA (reference sequence). This clonotype was recorded at least ten times. TCRdb re-analysed the RACE reads in MiXCR, keeping a single row per CDR3 protein. This sample carries fewer than 80,000 distinct CDR3 sequences, 10% of them seen once, and the ten largest clones take around 6.8%. Time point reported: patch test 2, 6 weeks after DPC sensitization. Treatment denoted: therapeutic diphenylcyclopropenone sensitization with weekly scalp DPC.

V and J are TRBV20-1 and TRBJ1-4; D is unclear. The sequence derives from a woman aged 50 to 65 with alopecia areata. Some clones in this sample may be carry-over from other donors' samples. The starting material was whole blood, obtained in connection with sensitization to the hapten diphenylcyclopropenone (DPC). The CDR3 DNA follows: TGCAGTGCTAGAGTGGAGGGCCGGCTTGAAAAACTGTTTTTT. Protein sequence: CSARVEGRLEKLFF.